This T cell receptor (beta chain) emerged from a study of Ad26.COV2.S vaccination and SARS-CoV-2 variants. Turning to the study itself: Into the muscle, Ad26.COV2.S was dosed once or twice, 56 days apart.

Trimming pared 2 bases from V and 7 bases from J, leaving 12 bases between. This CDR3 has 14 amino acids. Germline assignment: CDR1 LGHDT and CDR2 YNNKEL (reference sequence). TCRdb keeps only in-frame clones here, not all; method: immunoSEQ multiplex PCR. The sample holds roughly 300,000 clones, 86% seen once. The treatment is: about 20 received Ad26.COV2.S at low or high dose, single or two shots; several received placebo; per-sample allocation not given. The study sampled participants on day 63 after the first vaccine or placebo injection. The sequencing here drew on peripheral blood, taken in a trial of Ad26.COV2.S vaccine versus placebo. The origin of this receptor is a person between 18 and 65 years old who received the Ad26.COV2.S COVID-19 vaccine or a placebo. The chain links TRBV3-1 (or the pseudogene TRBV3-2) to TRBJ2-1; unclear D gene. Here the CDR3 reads CASSQIAGVNEQFF. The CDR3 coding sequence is TGTGCCAGCAGCCAAATTGCCGGTGTGAATGAGCAGTTCTTC.